Below are 4 T cell receptor beta chains sequenced from a single sample in a study of T cell responses to AZD1222 COVID-19 vaccine. Assay: immunoSEQ multiplex PCR; the TCRdb copy retains only in-frame clones and omits some. The sample holds about 110,000 clones; about 86% are singletons and the top ten take approximately 3.3%. Specimen: peripheral blood, collected on day 0 of AZD1222 vaccination. The receptors shown here come from an adult in good health.

CDR3 protein: CASSLVRLPSVGNTIYF. The CDR3, as DNA: TGTGCCAGCAGCTTGGTCAGGCTGCCCTCGGTCGGAAACACCATATATTTT. V is TRBV5-6 and J is TRBJ1-3; D uncertain. Germline V gene sequence: CDR1 SGHDT, CDR2 YYEEEE. Trimming shortened V by 0 bases and J by 4 bases, and 17 bases separated the two germline ends. This CDR3 is built from 17 residues.

The chain combines TRBV5-1 with TRBJ2-5; 11 bases agree with TRBD1. Germline CDR1 is SGHRS and CDR2 is YFSETQ. The CDR3 loop spans 16 amino acids. V shed 0 bases, J shed 5 bases, and the junction held 6 bases outside the gene matches. In DNA form, the CDR3 reads TGCGCCAGCAGCTTGGGGACAGGGGGCGCCCCGGAGACCCAGTACTTC. Translation gives CASSLGTGGAPETQYF.

The gene calls are TRBV5-1 and TRBJ2-1, with 7 bases aligning to TRBD2. The CDR3 sequence is 13 residues long. CDR1 and CDR2 (germline): SGHRS, YFSETQ. The junction had 1 base not matched to a gene; V was cut back by 1 base and J by 6 bases. The chain's CDR3 is CASSLTGGNEQFF. The CDR3, as DNA: TGCGCCAGCAGCTTGACGGGAGGCAATGAGCAGTTCTTC.

The chain links TRBV10-3 to TRBJ2-6; 8 bases agree with TRBD1. The V gene's germline CDR1 is ENHRY and CDR2 SYGVKD. Trimming cost V 4 bases and J 0 bases; bases outside gene matches: 5. CDR3 length: 17 residues. CDR3 region: CAISGWDRISGANVLTF. DNA of the CDR3: TGTGCCATCAGTGGATGGGACAGGATCTCTGGGGCCAACGTCCTGACTTTC.